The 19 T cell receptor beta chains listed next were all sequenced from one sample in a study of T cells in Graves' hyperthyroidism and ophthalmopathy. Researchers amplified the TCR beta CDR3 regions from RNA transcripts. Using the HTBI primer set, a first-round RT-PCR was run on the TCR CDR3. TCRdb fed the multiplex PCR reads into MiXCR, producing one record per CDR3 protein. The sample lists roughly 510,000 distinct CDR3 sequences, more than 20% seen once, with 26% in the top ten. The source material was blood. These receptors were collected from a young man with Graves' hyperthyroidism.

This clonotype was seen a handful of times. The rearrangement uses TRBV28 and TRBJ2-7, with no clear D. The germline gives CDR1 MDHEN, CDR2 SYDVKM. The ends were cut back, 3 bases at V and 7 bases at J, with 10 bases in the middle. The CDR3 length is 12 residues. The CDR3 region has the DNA TGTGCCAGCAGTTTGGAAGGGTTTGAGCAGTACTTC. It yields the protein CASSLEGFEQYF.

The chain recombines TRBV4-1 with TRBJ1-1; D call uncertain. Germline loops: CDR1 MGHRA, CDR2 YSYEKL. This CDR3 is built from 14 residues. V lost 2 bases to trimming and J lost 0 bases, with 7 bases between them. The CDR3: CASSQTALNTEAFF. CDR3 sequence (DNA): TGCGCCAGCAGCCAAACCGCCCTGAACACTGAAGCTTTCTTT.

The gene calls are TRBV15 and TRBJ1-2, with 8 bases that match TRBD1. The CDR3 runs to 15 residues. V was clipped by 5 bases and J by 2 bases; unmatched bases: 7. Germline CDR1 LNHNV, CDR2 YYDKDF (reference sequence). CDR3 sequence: CATSERDRMNYGYTF. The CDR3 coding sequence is TGTGCCACCAGCGAACGGGACAGGATGAACTATGGCTACACCTTC.

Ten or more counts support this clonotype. The CDR3 protein is CASSLGPAAEQYF. The CDR3 coding sequence is TGTGCCAGTAGTTTGGGGCCGGCGGCCGAGCAGTACTTC. V usage is TRBV19 and J usage is TRBJ2-7, with D possibly TRBD1 on 5 matching bases. Trimming took 5 bases from V and 6 from J, leaving 14 bases between them. The germline V gene encodes CDR1 LNHDA and CDR2 SQIVND (reference sequence). This CDR3 is 13 amino acids long.

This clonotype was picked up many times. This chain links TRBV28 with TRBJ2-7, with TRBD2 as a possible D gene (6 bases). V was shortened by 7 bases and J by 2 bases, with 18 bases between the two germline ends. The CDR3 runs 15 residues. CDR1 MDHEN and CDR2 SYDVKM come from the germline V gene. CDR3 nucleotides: TGTGCCAGCACCCTCGGAGGAGGGGTCCCCTACGAGCAGTACTTC. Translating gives CASTLGGGVPYEQYF. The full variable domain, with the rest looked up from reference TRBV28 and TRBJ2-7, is DVKVTQSSRYLVKRTGEKVFLECVQDMDHENMFWYRQDPGLGLRLIYFSYDVKMKEKGDIPEGYSVSREKKERFSLILESASTNQTSMYLCASTLGGGVPYEQYFGPGTRLTVT.

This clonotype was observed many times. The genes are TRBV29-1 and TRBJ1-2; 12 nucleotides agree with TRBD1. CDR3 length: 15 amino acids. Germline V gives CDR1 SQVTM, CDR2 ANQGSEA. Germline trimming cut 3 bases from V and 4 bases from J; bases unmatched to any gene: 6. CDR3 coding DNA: TGCAGCGTTGACCCGGGACAGGGGGCGGGCTATGGCTACACCTTC. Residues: CSVDPGQGAGYGYTF.

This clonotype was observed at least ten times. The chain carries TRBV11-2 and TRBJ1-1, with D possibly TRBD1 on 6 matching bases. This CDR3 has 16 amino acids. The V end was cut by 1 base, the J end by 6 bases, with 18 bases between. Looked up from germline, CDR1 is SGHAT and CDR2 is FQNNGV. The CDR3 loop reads CASSLVLRGYNAEAFF. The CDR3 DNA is TGTGCCAGCAGCTTAGTTCTCAGGGGATACAACGCTGAAGCTTTCTTT.

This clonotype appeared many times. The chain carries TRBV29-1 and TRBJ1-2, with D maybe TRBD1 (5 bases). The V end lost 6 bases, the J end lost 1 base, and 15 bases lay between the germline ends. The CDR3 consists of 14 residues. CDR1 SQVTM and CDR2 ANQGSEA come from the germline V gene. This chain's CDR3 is CSVSGRKSNYGYTF. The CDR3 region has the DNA TGCAGCGTGTCGGGACGTAAGAGTAACTATGGCTACACCTTC.

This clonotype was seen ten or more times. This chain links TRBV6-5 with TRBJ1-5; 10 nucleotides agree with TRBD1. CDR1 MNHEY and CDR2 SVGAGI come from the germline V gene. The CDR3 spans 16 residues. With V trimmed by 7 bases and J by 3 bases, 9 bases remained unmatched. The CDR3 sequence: CASMPRDRGPNQPQHF. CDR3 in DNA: TGTGCCAGCATGCCCCGGGACAGGGGACCCAATCAGCCCCAGCATTTT.

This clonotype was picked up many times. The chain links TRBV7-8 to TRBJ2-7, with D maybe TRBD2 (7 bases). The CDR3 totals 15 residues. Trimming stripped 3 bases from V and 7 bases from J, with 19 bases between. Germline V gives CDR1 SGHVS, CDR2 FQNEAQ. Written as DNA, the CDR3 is TGTGCCAGCAGCTTGAGGGGGGGCGGAGTAGGTGAGCAGTACTTC. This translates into CASSLRGGGVGEQYF.

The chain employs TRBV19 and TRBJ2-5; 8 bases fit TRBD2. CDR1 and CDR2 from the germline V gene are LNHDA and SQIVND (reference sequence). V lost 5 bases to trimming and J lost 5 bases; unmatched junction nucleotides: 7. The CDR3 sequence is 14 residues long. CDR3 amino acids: CASSSRGGSETQYF. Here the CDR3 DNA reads TGTGCCAGTAGTTCCCGGGGGGGCTCGGAGACCCAGTACTTC.

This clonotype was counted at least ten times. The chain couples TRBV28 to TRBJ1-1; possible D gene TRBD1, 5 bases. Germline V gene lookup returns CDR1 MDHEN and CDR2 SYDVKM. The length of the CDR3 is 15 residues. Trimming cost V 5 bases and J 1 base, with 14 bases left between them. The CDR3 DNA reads TGTGCCAGCAGTCCCCCTCCCACAGGGAACACTGAAGCTTTCTTT. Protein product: CASSPPPTGNTEAFF.

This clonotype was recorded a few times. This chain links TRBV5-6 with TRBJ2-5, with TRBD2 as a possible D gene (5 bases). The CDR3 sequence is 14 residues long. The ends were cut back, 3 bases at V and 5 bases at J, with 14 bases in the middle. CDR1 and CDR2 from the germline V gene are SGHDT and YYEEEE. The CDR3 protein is CASSSPTRHETQYF. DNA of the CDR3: TGTGCCAGCAGCTCGCCTACTAGACACGAGACCCAGTACTTC.

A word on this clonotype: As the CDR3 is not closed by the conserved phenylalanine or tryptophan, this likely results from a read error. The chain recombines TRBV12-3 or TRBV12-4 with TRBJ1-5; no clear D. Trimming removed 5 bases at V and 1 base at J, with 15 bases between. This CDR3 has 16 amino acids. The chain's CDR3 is CASSLSRQLSNQPQHV. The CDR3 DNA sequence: TGTGCCAGCAGTCTTAGTCGCCAGCTCAGCAATCAGCCCCAGCATGTT.

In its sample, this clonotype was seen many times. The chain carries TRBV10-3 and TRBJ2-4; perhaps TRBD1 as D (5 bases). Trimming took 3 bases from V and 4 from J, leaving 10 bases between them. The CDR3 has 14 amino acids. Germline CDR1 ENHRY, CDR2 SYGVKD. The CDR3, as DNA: TGTGCCATCAGTGAAACCACAGGAAAAAACATTCAGTACTTC. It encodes CAISETTGKNIQYF.

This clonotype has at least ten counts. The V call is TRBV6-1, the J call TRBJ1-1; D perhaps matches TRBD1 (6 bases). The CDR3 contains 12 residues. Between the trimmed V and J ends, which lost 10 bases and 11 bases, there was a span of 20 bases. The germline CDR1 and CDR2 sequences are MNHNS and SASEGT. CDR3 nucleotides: TGTGCCACGTCCCGGGACACACTCTCGGCTTTCTTT. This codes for CATSRDTLSAFF.

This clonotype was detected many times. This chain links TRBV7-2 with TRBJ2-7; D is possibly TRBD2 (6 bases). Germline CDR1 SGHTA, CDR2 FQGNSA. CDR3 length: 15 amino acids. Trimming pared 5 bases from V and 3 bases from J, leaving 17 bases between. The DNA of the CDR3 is TGTGCCAGCAGCCTAAGAGGCAGGGAGGACTACGAGCAGTACTTC. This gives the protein CASSLRGREDYEQYF. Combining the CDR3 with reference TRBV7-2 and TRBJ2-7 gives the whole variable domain GAGVSQSPSNKVTEKGKDVELRCDPISGHTALYWYRQSLGQGLEFLIYFQGNSAPDKSGLPSDRFSAERTGGSVSTLTIQRTQQEDSAVYLCASSLRGREDYEQYFGPGTRLTVT.

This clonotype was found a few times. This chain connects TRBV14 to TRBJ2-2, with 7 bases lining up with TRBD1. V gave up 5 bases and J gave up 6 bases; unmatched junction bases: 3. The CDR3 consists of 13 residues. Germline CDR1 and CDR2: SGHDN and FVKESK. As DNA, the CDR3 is TGTGCCAGCAGCGACAGGGTGGCCGGGGAGCTGTTTTTT. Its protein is CASSDRVAGELFF.

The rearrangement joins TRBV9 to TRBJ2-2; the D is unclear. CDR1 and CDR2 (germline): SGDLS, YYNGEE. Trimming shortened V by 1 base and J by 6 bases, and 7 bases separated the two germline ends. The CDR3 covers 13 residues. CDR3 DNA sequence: TGTGCCAGCAGCGTATATGTGGCCGGGGAGCTGTTTTTT. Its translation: CASSVYVAGELFF.